This T cell receptor (beta chain) was obtained from a study of CD8 T cells in ankylosing spondylitis. Turning to this clonotype: This clone may be a read error of a much larger clone one base away.

The CDR3 has 16 residues. The germline V gene encodes CDR1 LGHDT and CDR2 YNNKEL (reference sequence). TCRdb reprocessed the 5' RACE reads via MiXCR and lists one record per CDR3 protein. The sample contains 200,000 to 250,000 distinct CDR3 sequences, roughly 10% of which appear only once. The receptor's source is a male donor with ankylosing spondylitis or in good health (not recorded which). Sequenced sample: blood, either unsorted or a sorted T cell fraction (not recorded which). This sequence joins TRBV3-1 and TRBJ2-1; TRBD2 agrees at 10 bases. The CDR3 sequence is CAGSQEKRGGRNEQFF. Written as DNA, the CDR3 is TGTGCCGGCAGCCAAGAAAAGCGGGGGGGCCGTAATGAGCAGTTCTTC.